This T cell receptor (beta chain) was observed in a study of T-cell reconstitution after alpha-beta-depleted transplantation in children. Study findings and constraints: Several hundred expanded graft clones reportedly gave rise to the alpha-beta T cells present about two months after transplant.

Germline CDR1 is SGHRS and CDR2 is YFSETQ. V shed 2 bases and J 3 bases; nucleotides not matched to a gene: 6. The CDR3 length is 17 residues. Turning to this clonotype: Its specificity is not known.

Preparation of the TCRbeta library was carried out with unique molecular identifiers. One entry per CDR3 protein, called by TCRdb with MiXCR from the PCR reads. The sample contains around 250,000 distinct CDR3 sequences, roughly a quarter of which appear only once. The genes are TRBV5-1 and TRBJ2-3; 13 positions agree with TRBD2. This receptor was identified in a girl aged 2 to 10 with Fanconi anemia, due to receive a stem cell transplant. Sequenced material: PBMCs, taken before TCRalphabeta/CD19-depleted stem cell transplant. The DNA of the CDR3 is TGCGCCAGCAGCTTAATGACTAGCGGGGGGCTGACAGATACGCAGTATTTT. Translating it yields CASSLMTSGGLTDTQYF.